This T cell receptor (beta chain) was obtained from a study of cytomegalovirus exposure and HLA in healthy donors. Trimming pared 4 bases from V and 7 bases from J, leaving 17 bases between. CDR1 and CDR2 (germline): MNHEY, SVGAGI. The CDR3 is 14 residues long. Study results and limitations: Earlier analysis found most TCR beta V segments productive about 90% or about 30% of the time.

PCR primers comprised 60 Vbeta and 13 Jbeta primers. How the authors handled the data: In a later analysis, 8.5 million to 14 million of 65 million to 90 million unique beta chains occurred in at least two donors. Profiling relied on immunoSEQ multiplex PCR, and the TCRdb table lists in-frame clones only, not all of them. V, J and clone size are those of that table, while D and trimming were read from the DNA. Here the sample spans about 140,000 clones, roughly 73% being singletons. The table lists this clone with a few counts. Its antigen is unidentified. The sample comprised PBMCs. This rearrangement joins TRBV6-5 to TRBJ2-7; the D gene is possibly TRBD1 (5 bases). This receptor was taken from a female donor in good health and CMV-seronegative. CDR3 bases: TGTGCCAGCAGTTCGCGAATACAGGTTGGGGAGCAGTACTTC. Its protein is CASSSRIQVGEQYF.